The source of this T cell receptor beta chain is a study of T cells in tumors and immune-related adverse events (dated by TCRdb to 2020 to 2022). According to the germline V gene, CDR1 reads SGDLS and CDR2 reads YYNGEE. From the cysteine up to the phenylalanine, the CDR3 has a length of 15 residues. Only CDR3 DNA remains: 45 bases, in frame from the first base. Deletion took 0 bases off V and 2 bases off J, with a span of 11 bases between the germline ends. The sample's treatment or condition label, in plain terms: nivolumab (PD-1 blockade) given before sampling. The DNeasy Blood and Tissue Kit was used to extract DNA from formalin-fixed paraffin-embedded specimens. The TCR beta locus was amplified and sequenced using the immunoSEQ assay, from which bulk TCR Vbeta CDR3 data were obtained. The authors' pipeline ran thus. CDR3s were excluded if they were non-productive, were shorter than 7 amino acids, or did not start with C or end with F/W. Analysis was limited to specimens with at least 1000 reads, and clonotypes were defined at the amino acid level. To compute clonality, Pielou's evenness was subtracted from 1. To equalize library sizes, abundance-weighted random subsampling with replacement was performed and repeated 100 times so that 95% confidence intervals could be reported. The Morisita overlap index was used to quantify repertoire overlap, and for each specimen the top 40 clones were checked for overlap with the irAE. The table comes from immuneACCESS by way of TCRdb, which keeps in-frame sequences with V and J called. Part of the clones is missing from these tables; in studies checked, under half for an unresolved V gene and the rest for unknown reasons. That table gives V, J and clone size, and the DNA gave D and trimming. Within this sample are about 11,000 clones, with 85% to 95% of them counted one time only. 1.5% of the sample is taken by the ten largest.

A note on this clone: Its antigen is currently not known. The input lacks base qualities; no much larger clone sits a single base away.

This sequence originates from a female donor with metastatic renal cell carcinoma. Recombination linked TRBV9 to TRBJ1-1; the D gene cannot be named for sure. The specimen comprised lymph node tissue, sampled from a patient treated with anti-PD-1 therapy. Here is the DNA: TGTGCCAGCAGCGTAGCGCTTACGGGAAACACTGAAGCTTTCTTT. Its amino acids are CASSVALTGNTEAFF.